The clone carrying this T cell receptor beta chain was seen more than once but under ten times. The data belong to a study of blood T cell repertoires in COVID-19. The CDR3 runs to 15 residues. V was clipped by 3 bases and J by 2 bases, with 11 bases between them. CDR1 LNHDA and CDR2 SQIVND come from the germline V gene (reference sequence). Profiling relied on immunoSEQ multiplex PCR, and the TCRdb table lists in-frame clones only, not all of them. The profile shows 200,000 to 250,000 clones, roughly 84% of them singletons. The sample comprised peripheral blood. The chain uses TRBV19 and TRBJ1-5; D is possibly TRBD1 (6 bases). The TCR originated in an elderly woman with acute or convalescent COVID-19. The CDR3 region is CASSITRGGNQPQHF. The CDR3 nucleotides read TGTGCCAGTAGTATTACCAGGGGCGGCAATCAGCCCCAGCATTTT.